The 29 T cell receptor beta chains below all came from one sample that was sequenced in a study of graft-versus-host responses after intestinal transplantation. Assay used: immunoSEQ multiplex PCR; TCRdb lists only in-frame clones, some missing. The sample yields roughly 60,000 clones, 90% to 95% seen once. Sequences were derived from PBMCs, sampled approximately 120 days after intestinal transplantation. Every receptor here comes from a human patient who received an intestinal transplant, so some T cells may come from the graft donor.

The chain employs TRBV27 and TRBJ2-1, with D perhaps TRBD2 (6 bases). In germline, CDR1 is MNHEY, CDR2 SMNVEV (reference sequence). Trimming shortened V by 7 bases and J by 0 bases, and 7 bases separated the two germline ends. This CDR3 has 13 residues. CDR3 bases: TGTGCCAGCAAGACTAGCTCCTACAATGAGCAGTTCTTC. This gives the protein CASKTSSYNEQFF.

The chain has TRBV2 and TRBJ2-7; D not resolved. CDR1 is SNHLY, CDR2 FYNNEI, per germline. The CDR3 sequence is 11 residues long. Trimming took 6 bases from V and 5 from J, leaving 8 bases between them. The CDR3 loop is CASRVSDEQYF. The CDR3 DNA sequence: TGTGCCAGCAGGGTGTCGGACGAGCAGTACTTC.

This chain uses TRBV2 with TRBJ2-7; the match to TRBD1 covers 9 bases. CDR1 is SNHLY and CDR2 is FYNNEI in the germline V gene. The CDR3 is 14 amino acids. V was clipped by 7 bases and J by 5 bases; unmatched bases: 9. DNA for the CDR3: TGTGCCAGCACTGTTCGGGACAGGGATCACGAGCAGTACTTC. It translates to CASTVRDRDHEQYF.

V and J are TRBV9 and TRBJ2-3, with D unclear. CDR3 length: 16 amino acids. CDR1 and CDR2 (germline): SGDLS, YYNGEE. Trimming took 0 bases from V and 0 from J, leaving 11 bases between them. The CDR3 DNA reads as TGTGCCAGCAGCGTAGGTACGGATCGGAGCACAGATACGCAGTATTTT. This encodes CASSVGTDRSTDTQYF.

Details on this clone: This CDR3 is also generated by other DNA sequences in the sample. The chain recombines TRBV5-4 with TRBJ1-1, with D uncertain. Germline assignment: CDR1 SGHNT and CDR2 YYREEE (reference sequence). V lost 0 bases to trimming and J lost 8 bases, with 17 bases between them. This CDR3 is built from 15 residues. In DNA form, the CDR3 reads TGTGCCAGCAGCTTGGGCCTAGTTGTGGGCACCGAAGCTTTCTTT. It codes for CASSLGLVVGTEAFF.

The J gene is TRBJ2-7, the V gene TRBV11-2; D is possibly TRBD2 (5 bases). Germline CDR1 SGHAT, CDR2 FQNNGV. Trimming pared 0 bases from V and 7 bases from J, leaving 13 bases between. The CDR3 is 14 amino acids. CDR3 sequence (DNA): TGTGCCAGCAGCTTAGATGGGAGCTCTAGGGAGCAGTACTTC. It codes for CASSLDGSSREQYF.

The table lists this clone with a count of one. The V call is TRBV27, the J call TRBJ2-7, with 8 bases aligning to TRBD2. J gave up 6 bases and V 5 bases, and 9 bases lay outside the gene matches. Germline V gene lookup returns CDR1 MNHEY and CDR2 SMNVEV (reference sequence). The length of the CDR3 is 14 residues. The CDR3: CASSPGGGWSEQYF. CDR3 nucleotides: TGTGCCAGCAGTCCGGGCGGGGGGTGGAGCGAGCAGTACTTC.

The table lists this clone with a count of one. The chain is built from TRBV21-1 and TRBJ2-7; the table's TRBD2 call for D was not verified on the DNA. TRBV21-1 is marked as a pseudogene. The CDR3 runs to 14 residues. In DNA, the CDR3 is TGTGCCAGCAGCAAAGGTGGAGGGTCGCGCGAGCAGTACTTC. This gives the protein CASSKGGGSREQYF.

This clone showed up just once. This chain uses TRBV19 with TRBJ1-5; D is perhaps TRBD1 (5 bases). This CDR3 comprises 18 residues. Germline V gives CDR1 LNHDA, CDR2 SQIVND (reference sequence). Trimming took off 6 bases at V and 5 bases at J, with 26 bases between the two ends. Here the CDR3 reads CASRPRWGNIRAHQPQHF. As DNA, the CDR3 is TGTGCCAGTAGGCCTCGGTGGGGGAATATTAGGGCGCATCAGCCCCAGCATTTT.

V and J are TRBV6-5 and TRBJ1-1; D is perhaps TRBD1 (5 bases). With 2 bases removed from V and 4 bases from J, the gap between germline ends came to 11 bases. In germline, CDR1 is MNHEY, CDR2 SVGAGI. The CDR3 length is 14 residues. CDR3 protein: CASSYGRGPTEAFF. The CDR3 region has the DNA TGTGCCAGCAGTTACGGGAGGGGCCCCACTGAAGCTTTCTTT.

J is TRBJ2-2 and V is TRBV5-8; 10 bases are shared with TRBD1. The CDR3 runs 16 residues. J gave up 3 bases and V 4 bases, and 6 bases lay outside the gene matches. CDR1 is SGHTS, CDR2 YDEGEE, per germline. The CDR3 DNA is TGTGCCAGCAGCCTGCGGACAGGGGGGGACACCGGGGAGCTGTTTTTT. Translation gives CASSLRTGGDTGELFF.

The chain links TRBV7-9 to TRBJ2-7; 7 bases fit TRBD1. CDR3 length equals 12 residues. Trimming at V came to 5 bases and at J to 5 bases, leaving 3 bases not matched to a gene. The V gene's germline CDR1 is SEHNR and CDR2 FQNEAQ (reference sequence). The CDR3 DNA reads TGTGCCAGCAGCGCTACAGGGGACGAGCAGTACTTC. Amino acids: CASSATGDEQYF.

The CDR3 here is CASSFGQGYYNEQFF. The DNA for the CDR3 is TGTGCCAGCAGCTTCGGACAGGGTTACTACAATGAGCAGTTCTTC. The chain is built from TRBV7-8 and TRBJ2-1; 8 positions agree with TRBD1. The V and J ends lost 3 bases and 3 bases, in that order; junction bases with no gene match: 4. There are 15 residues in the CDR3. Germline lookup yields CDR1 SGHVS and CDR2 FQNEAQ.

The CDR3 loop is CASSLRPRVYEQYF. In nucleotides, the CDR3 is TGTGCCAGCAGCTTACGTCCCCGCGTCTACGAGCAGTACTTC. The chain recombines TRBV11-2 with TRBJ2-7; D uncertain. V lost 2 bases, J lost 3 bases, and 11 bases lay in between. The CDR3 is 14 residues long. CDR1 SGHAT and CDR2 FQNNGV come from the germline V gene.

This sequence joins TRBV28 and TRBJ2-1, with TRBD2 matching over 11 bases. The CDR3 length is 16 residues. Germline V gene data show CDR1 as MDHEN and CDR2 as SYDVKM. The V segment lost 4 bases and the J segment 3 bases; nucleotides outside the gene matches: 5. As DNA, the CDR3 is TGTGCCAGCAGTTCCCCCGGGACTAGCGGCTACAATGAGCAGTTCTTC. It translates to CASSSPGTSGYNEQFF.

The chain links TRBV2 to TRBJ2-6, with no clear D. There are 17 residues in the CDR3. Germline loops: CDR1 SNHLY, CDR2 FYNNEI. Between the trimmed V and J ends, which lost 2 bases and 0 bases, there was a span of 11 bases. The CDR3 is CASSEKASTSGANVLTF. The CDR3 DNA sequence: TGTGCCAGCAGTGAAAAAGCCAGCACCTCTGGGGCCAACGTCCTGACTTTC.

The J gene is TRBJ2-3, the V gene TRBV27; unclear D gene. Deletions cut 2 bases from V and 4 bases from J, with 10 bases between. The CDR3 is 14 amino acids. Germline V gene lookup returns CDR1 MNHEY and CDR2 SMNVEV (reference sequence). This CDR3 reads CASSLRPAPDTQYF. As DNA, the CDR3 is TGTGCCAGCAGTTTAAGGCCAGCCCCAGATACGCAGTATTTT.

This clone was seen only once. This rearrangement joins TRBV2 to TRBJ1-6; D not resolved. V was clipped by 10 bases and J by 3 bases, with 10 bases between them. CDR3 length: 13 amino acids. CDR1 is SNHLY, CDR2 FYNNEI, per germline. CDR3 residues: CATVENYNSPLHF. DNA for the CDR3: TGTGCCACCGTAGAGAACTATAATTCACCCCTCCACTTT. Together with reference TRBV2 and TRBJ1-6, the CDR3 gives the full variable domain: EPEVTQTPSHQVTQMGQEVILRCVPISNHLYFYWYRQILGQKVEFLVSFYNNEISEKSEIFDDQFSVERPDGSNFTLKIRSTKLEDSAMYFCATVENYNSPLHFGNGTRLTVT.

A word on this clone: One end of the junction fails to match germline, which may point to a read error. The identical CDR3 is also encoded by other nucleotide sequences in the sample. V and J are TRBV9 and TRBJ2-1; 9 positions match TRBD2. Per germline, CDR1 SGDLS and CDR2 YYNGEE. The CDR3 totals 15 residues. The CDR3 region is CASSVVDSGSDEQFF. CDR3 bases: TGTGCCAGCAGCGTAGTAGATAGCGGGAGTGATGAGCAATTCTTC.

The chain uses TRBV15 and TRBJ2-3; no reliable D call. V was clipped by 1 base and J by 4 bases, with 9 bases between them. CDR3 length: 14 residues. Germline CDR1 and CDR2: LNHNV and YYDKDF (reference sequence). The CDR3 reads CATSRGAGPDTQYF. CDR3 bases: TGTGCCACCAGCAGAGGTGCCGGGCCAGATACGCAGTATTTT.

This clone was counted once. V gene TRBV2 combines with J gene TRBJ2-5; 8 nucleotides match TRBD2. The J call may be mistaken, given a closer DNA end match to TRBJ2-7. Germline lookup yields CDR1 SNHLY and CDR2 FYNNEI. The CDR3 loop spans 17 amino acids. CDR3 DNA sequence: TGTGCCAGCAGAGGGTTCGGACTAGCCAAAAGCTCCTACGAGCAGTACTTC. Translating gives CASRGFGLAKSSYEQYF.

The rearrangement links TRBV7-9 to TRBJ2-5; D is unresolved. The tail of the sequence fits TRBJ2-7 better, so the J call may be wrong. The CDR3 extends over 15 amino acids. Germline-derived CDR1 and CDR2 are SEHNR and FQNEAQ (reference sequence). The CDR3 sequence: CASSLGAAASYEQYF. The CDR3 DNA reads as TGTGCCAGCAGCTTAGGGGCGGCCGCTTCCTACGAGCAGTACTTC.

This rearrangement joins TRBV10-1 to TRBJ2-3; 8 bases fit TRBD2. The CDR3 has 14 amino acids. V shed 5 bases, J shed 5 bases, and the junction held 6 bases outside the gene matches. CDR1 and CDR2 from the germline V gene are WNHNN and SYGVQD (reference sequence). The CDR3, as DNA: TGCGCCAGCAGTTCAAGCGGGAGATTAGATACGCAGTATTTT. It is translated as CASSSSGRLDTQYF.

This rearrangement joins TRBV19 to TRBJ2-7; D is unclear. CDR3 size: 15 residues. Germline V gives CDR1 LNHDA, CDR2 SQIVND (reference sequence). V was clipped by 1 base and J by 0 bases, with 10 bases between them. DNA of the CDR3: TGTGCCAGTAGTATAGGTATGCAAAGCTCCTACGAGCAGTACTTC. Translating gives CASSIGMQSSYEQYF.

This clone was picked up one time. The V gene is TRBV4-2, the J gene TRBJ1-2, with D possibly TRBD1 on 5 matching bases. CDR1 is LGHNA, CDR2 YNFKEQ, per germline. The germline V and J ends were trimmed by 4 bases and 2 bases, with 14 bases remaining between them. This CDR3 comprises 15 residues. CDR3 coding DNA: TGTGCCAGCAGCCTGGGGCTGGCAAGCAACTATGGCTACACCTTC. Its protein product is CASSLGLASNYGYTF.

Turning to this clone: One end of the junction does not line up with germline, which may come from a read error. The CDR3 sequence is CAWAQETQHF. DNA for the CDR3: TGTGCCTGGGCCCAAGAGACCCAGCACTTC. This sequence joins TRBV30 and TRBJ2-5; D is uncertain. There are 10 residues in the CDR3. Germline CDR1 reads GTSNPN; CDR2 reads SVGIG (reference sequence).

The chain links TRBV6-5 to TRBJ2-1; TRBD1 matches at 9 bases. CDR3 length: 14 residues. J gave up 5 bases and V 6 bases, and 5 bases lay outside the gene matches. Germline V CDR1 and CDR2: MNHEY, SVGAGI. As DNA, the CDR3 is TGTGCCAGCAGACCGGGACAGGGCAACAATGAGCAGTTCTTC. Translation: CASRPGQGNNEQFF.

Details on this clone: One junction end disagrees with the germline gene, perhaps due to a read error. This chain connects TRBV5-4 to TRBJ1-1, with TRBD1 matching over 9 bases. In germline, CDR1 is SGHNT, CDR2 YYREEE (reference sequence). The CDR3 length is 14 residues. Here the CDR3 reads CASTLTGGGTEAFF. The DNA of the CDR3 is TGTGCCAGCACCTTGACAGGGGGTGGCACTGAAGCTTTCTTT. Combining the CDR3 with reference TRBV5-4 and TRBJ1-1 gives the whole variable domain ETGVTQSPTHLIKTRGQQVTLRCSSQSGHNTVSWYQQALGQGPQFIFQYYREEENGRGNFPPRFSGLQFPNYSSELNVNALELDDSALYLCASTLTGGGTEAFFGQGTRLTVV.

CDR3 coding DNA: TGTGCCAGCAGTCCGACAACAGGGGGCTCCTACAATGAGCAGTTCTTC. This sequence encodes CASSPTTGGSYNEQFF. The rearrangement uses TRBV28 and TRBJ2-1; TRBD1 aligns across 8 bases. V lost 5 bases and J lost 0; bases outside the gene matches: 6. CDR3 length: 16 residues. The V gene's germline CDR1 is MDHEN and CDR2 SYDVKM.